This TCR beta chain was obtained from a study of T cells in Graves' hyperthyroidism and ophthalmopathy. TCR beta CDR3 regions were amplified from RNA. The TCR CDR3 was amplified in a first-round RT-PCR using the HTBI primer set. TCRdb re-derived calls from the multiplex PCR reads in MiXCR, one entry per CDR3 protein. The sample contains approximately 260,000 distinct CDR3 sequences, roughly 15% of which appear only once. V was trimmed by 5 bases and J by 1 base, leaving 12 bases between them. Germline V gene sequence: CDR1 MNHNS, CDR2 SASEGT. This CDR3 spans 14 amino acids. It was around 11 ml of fresh peripheral blood that supplied the PBMCs. This clonotype was seen ten or more times.

The sequenced sample consisted of blood. The chain links TRBV6-1 to TRBJ2-7; TRBD2 might be the D (6 bases). The sequence was collected from a woman aged 45-65 years with Graves' hyperthyroidism that later progressed to Graves' ophthalmopathy. The CDR3 sequence: CASSYEGGSYEQYF. The CDR3 DNA sequence: TGTGCCAGCAGTTACGAGGGAGGATCCTACGAGCAGTACTTC.